A selection of T cell receptor beta chains follows, all from one sample in a study of shared clonotypes between healthy human individuals. TCRdb keeps only in-frame clones here, not all; method: immunoSEQ multiplex PCR. Of millions of clones in the sample, roughly 95% were seen once. Input material: naive CD8+ T cells sorted from blood. The receptor source for this set is a man aged 18 to 35 in good health. CDR3s include the opening cysteine and the closing phenylalanine or tryptophan. D genes are given only for firm matches.

CDR3 length: 16
J gene: TRBJ1-2
V gene: TRBV7-9
D gene: -
CDR3 DNA: TGTGCCAGCAGCCACTTGGGGGCAGGGGTTAACTATGGCTACACCTTC
CDR3 protein: CASSHLGAGVNYGYTF

CDR3 length: 15
J gene: TRBJ2-1
V gene: TRBV4-1
D gene: -
CDR3 DNA: TGCGCCAGCAGTCCCGAGAAGAGCTCCTACAATGAGCAGTTCTTC
CDR3 protein: CASSPEKSSYNEQFF

CDR3 length: 14
J gene: TRBJ2-1
V gene: TRBV7-9
D gene: -
CDR3 DNA: TGTGCCAGCAGCTTAGTCGTTGGGCCGGATGAGCAGTTCTTC
CDR3 protein: CASSLVVGPDEQFF

CDR3 length: 14
J gene: TRBJ1-6
V gene: TRBV27
D gene: -
CDR3 DNA: TGTGCCAGCACCGGGACGGCGGATAATTCACCCCTCCACTTT
CDR3 protein: CASTGTADNSPLHF

CDR3 length: 11
J gene: TRBJ2-1
V gene: TRBV11-2
D gene: -
CDR3 DNA: TGTGCCAGCAGCCCCAACGGGGAGCAGTTCTTC
CDR3 protein: CASSPNGEQFF

CDR3 length: 16
J gene: TRBJ2-2
V gene: TRBV4-1
D gene: -
CDR3 DNA: TGCGCCAGCAGCCAAGATCCTCTCATAAGGGGCGGGGAGCTGTTTTTT
CDR3 protein: CASSQDPLIRGGELFF

CDR3 length: 13
J gene: TRBJ2-7
V gene: TRBV6-5
D gene: -
CDR3 DNA: TGTGCCAGCAGTTACTCTGGACTCGCCGAGCAGTACTTC
CDR3 protein: CASSYSGLAEQYF

CDR3 length: 14
J gene: TRBJ1-1
V gene: TRBV30
D gene: TRBD1
CDR3 DNA: TGTGCCTGGAACAACCGGGACAGGGGAACTGAAGCTTTCTTT
CDR3 protein: CAWNNRDRGTEAFF

CDR3 length: 12
J gene: TRBJ1-1
V gene: TRBV2
D gene: -
CDR3 DNA: TGTGCCAGCCGGACGGGGGACACTGAAGCTTTCTTT
CDR3 protein: CASRTGDTEAFF

CDR3 length: 15
J gene: TRBJ2-5
V gene: TRBV9
D gene: -
CDR3 DNA: TGTGCCAGCAGCGTAGAAACAGGCCATGGGGAGACCCAGTACTTC
CDR3 protein: CASSVETGHGETQYF

CDR3 length: 11
J gene: TRBJ1-1
V gene: TRBV30
D gene: -
CDR3 DNA: TGTGCCTGGAGCCTCCTCACTGAAGCTTTCTTT
CDR3 protein: CAWSLLTEAFF

CDR3 length: 16
J gene: TRBJ2-3
V gene: TRBV9
D gene: -
CDR3 DNA: TGTGCCAGCAGCCCGTCCTCAACTAGTACCACAGATACGCAGTATTTT
CDR3 protein: CASSPSSTSTTDTQYF

CDR3 length: 15
J gene: TRBJ2-7
V gene: TRBV28
D gene: TRBD1
CDR3 DNA: TGTGCCAGCAGTGGACCGGGACAGGGACCCTACGAGCAGTACTTC
CDR3 protein: CASSGPGQGPYEQYF

CDR3 length: 15
J gene: TRBJ2-7
V gene: TRBV27
D gene: -
CDR3 DNA: TGTGCCAGCAGTTTTTTCCAGGGATCGGGCTACGAGCAGTACTTC
CDR3 protein: CASSFFQGSGYEQYF

CDR3 length: 19
J gene: TRBJ2-5
V gene: TRBV4-2
D gene: TRBD2
CDR3 DNA: TGTGCCAGCAGCCATACACCGGGACTAGCGGGGGGGCCGAGAGAGACCCAGTACTTC
CDR3 protein: CASSHTPGLAGGPRETQYF

CDR3 length: 12
J gene: TRBJ2-4
V gene: TRBV2
D gene: TRBD2
CDR3 DNA: TGTGCCAGCAGCAGGGAGGGAAATATTCAGTACTTC
CDR3 protein: CASSREGNIQYF

CDR3 length: 15
J gene: TRBJ1-6
V gene: TRBV28
D gene: TRBD1
CDR3 DNA: TGTGCCAGCAGTTTGGACAGGGGGGTGAATTCACCCCTCCACTTT
CDR3 protein: CASSLDRGVNSPLHF

CDR3 length: 14
J gene: TRBJ2-7
V gene: TRBV19
D gene: TRBD1
CDR3 DNA: TGTGCCAGTAGTATCCTCAAACAGGGGGACGAGCAGTACTTC
CDR3 protein: CASSILKQGDEQYF

CDR3 length: 18
J gene: TRBJ1-5
V gene: TRBV28
D gene: TRBD1
CDR3 DNA: TGTGCCAGCAGGGAGCCCCTGGACAGGTCCTATAGCAATCAGCCCCAGCATTTT
CDR3 protein: CASREPLDRSYSNQPQHF

CDR3 length: 13
J gene: TRBJ2-1
V gene: TRBV4-3
D gene: -
CDR3 DNA: TGCGCCAGCAGCCAAGTTACGGGCGGCGAGCAGTTCTTC
CDR3 protein: CASSQVTGGEQFF

CDR3 length: 13
J gene: TRBJ2-7
V gene: TRBV7-9
D gene: -
CDR3 DNA: TGTGCCAGCAGCTTAACGGAGACCTACGAGCAGTACTTC
CDR3 protein: CASSLTETYEQYF

CDR3 length: 15
J gene: TRBJ1-2
V gene: TRBV13
D gene: -
CDR3 DNA: TGTGCCAGCAGCTGGGGCACTTACACGAACTATGGCTACACCTTC
CDR3 protein: CASSWGTYTNYGYTF

CDR3 length: 13
J gene: TRBJ2-7
V gene: TRBV7-9
D gene: -
CDR3 DNA: TGTGCCAGCAGCCGACATGAATCATACGAGCAGTACTTC
CDR3 protein: CASSRHESYEQYF